This TCR beta chain was obtained from a study of cytomegalovirus exposure and HLA in healthy donors. Note on this clone: Antigen specificity is unknown.

Findings of the study overall: In a later analysis, most CMV-associated TCR beta chains appeared HLA-restricted. There were around 160 TCR beta chains listed as cytomegalovirus-associated.

CDR3 size: 14 residues. V trimming: 6 bases; J trimming: 1 base; junction bases outside the gene matches: 4. Germline values: CDR1 SNHLY, CDR2 FYNNEI. Both 60 Vbeta primers and 13 Jbeta primers went into the PCR. Clones were read by immunoSEQ multiplex PCR, and TCRdb kept only the in-frame ones, dropping some. The data hold roughly 55,000 clones, with approximately 80% observed a single time. Sequencing was done on a sample of PBMCs. The origin of this receptor is a female donor in good health and CMV-seronegative. This chain connects TRBV2 to TRBJ2-3; TRBD1 matches at 7 bases. The CDR3 here is CASRDTGGTDTQYF. The CDR3 nucleotides read TGTGCCAGCAGGGATACAGGGGGCACAGATACGCAGTATTTT.